This TCR beta chain stems from a study of PD-L1 blockade in urothelial cancer. Study background: Blood was tested 3 weeks (second dose) and 6 weeks into treatment. Among blood samples, the median T cell count was 141,255.

Sequencing was performed with immunoSEQ multiplex PCR; in TCRdb, only in-frame clones are kept and a portion is missing. The sample consists of tens of thousands of clones, roughly nine tenths of them appearing once. V was shortened by 3 bases and J by 5 bases, with 7 bases between the two germline ends. Germline V gene data show CDR1 as SGHAT and CDR2 as FQNNGV. CDR3 length: 12 amino acids. Indicated time point: peripheral blood 6 weeks after treatment start. The chain couples TRBV11-2 to TRBJ1-1; no clear D gene. The specimen comprised PBMCs, sampled around atezolizumab (anti-PD-L1) treatment. The TCR sequence derives from a man in his 70s with urothelial cancer. The CDR3 coding sequence is TGTGCCAGCAGCTTGAGGCAGACTGAAGCTTTCTTT. Amino acids: CASSLRQTEAFF.